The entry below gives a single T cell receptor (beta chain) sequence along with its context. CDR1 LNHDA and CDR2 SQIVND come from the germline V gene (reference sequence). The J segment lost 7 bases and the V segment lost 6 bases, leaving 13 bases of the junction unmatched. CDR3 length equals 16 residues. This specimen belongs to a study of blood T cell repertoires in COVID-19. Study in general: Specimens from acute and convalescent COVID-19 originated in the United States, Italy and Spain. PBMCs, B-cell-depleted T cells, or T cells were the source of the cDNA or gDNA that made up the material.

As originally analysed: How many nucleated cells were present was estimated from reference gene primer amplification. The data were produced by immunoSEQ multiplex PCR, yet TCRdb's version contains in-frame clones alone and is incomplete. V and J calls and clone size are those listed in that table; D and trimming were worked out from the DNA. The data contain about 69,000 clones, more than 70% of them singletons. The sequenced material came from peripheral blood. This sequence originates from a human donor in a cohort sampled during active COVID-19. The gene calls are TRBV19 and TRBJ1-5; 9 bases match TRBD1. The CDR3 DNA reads TGTGCCAGTAGCCTACCCGCACAGGGGGCCGGGCAGCCCCAGCATTTT. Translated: CASSLPAQGAGQPQHF.